This record looks at one TCR beta chain sequence and its context. Its antigen is not identified. The data are from a study of T cell responses to AZD1222 COVID-19 vaccine. The protocol was immunoSEQ multiplex PCR, while the TCRdb copy is restricted to in-frame clones and leaves out a portion. The repertoire has approximately 120,000 clones, 89% of them found once; the top ten carry more than 4%. V was clipped by 2 bases and J by 3 bases, with 16 bases between them. The CDR3 spans 15 residues. CDR1 and CDR2 from the germline V gene are GTSNPN and SVGIG (reference sequence). Study-level findings and limits: With dominance at 160-218 and 743-854, vaccine-associated CD4 TCRs spanned spike. Among AZD1222 vaccinees, only six or seven were seropositive at baseline. Sampling that yielded the repertoires occurred only after the peak T cell response.

The sequencing used peripheral blood, collected on day 0 of AZD1222 vaccination. The receptor was isolated from an adult in good health. The chain employs TRBV30 and TRBJ1-1; a weak D match, TRBD1 (5 bases). The CDR3 loop is CAWSFRGTRYTEAFF. The DNA of the CDR3 is TGTGCCTGGAGTTTTAGAGGGACGAGGTACACTGAAGCTTTCTTT.